This T cell receptor beta chain was sequenced during a study of a mutant IDH1 vaccine in newly diagnosed glioma. The CDR3 is 17 residues long. Germline CDR1 and CDR2: SEHNR and FQNEAQ (reference sequence). J lost 6 bases, V lost 2 bases, and 9 bases had no gene match. This sample's time point: week 47, end of study. Doses of 300 ug of mutant IDH1 20-mer peptide were given with topical imiquimod. Eight vaccinations were given in weeks 1, 3, 5, 7, 11, 15, 19 and 23. Notes on this clone: The antigen remains undetermined.

Clones were sequenced by immunoSEQ multiplex PCR, and TCRdb holds only the in-frame ones, with some missing. The table records some 40,000 clones, 75% of them present only once. This TCR was recovered from a man aged 40-50 years with glioma. The specimen was PBMCs, collected from a glioma patient whose treatment included an IDH1 peptide vaccine. The chain is built from TRBV7-9 and TRBJ2-1; 11 positions match TRBD2. The CDR3 here is CASSLFVSGRASNEQFF. The CDR3 DNA reads as TGTGCCAGCAGCTTATTCGTTAGCGGGAGGGCCTCCAATGAGCAGTTCTTC.